The 11 T cell receptor beta chains in this list originate from one sample, sequenced in a study of T cell changes during pregnancy in multiple sclerosis. The protocol was immunoSEQ multiplex PCR, while the TCRdb copy is restricted to in-frame clones and leaves out a portion. Of 35,000 to 50,000 clones in the sample, more than 90% were seen once. Specimen: CD8+ T cells from peripheral blood mononuclear cells, collected in the third trimester of pregnancy. The source is a female donor with multiple sclerosis, enrolled in a pregnancy study.

The J gene is TRBJ1-5, the V gene TRBV5-1, with D unresolved. Deletions cut 0 bases from V and 6 bases from J, with 7 bases between. The CDR3 totals 13 residues. Germline CDR1 reads SGHRS; CDR2 reads YFSETQ. CDR3 in amino acids: CASSLAGGQPQHF. Here the CDR3 DNA reads TGCGCCAGCAGCTTGGCGGGAGGTCAGCCCCAGCATTTT.

The chain is built from TRBV5-1 and TRBJ1-4; TRBD1 agrees at 8 bases. The CDR3 consists of 15 residues. CDR1 and CDR2 from the germline V gene are SGHRS and YFSETQ. V was pared by 4 bases and J by 2 bases, with 4 bases of the junction left unmatched. The CDR3 bases are TGCGCCAGCAGCGAAGGACAGGGCACTAATGAAAAACTGTTTTTT. This encodes CASSEGQGTNEKLFF.

The genes are TRBV29-1 and TRBJ2-3; 8 positions match TRBD2. J gave up 0 bases and V 6 bases, and 5 bases lay outside the gene matches. CDR1 SQVTM and CDR2 ANQGSEA come from the germline V gene. The CDR3 extends over 14 amino acids. CDR3 loop: CSVTLAASTDTQYF. DNA for the CDR3: TGCAGCGTCACACTAGCGGCTAGCACAGATACGCAGTATTTT.

V and J are TRBV25-1 and TRBJ1-1; a possible D gene is TRBD1 (6 bases). Germline CDR1 is MGHDK and CDR2 is SYGVNS. The CDR3 length is 13 residues. The germline V and J ends were trimmed by 6 bases and 3 bases, with 11 bases remaining between them. CDR3 loop: CASRKTGYTEAFF. The CDR3 DNA reads as TGTGCCAGCAGGAAGACAGGTTACACTGAAGCTTTCTTT.

CDR3 coding DNA: TGTGCCAGCAGCTTTCCGCGTTTGCTGACCCAGTACTTC. Amino acid sequence: CASSFPRLLTQYF. This sequence joins TRBV7-9 and TRBJ2-5; D is uncertain. The CDR3 spans 13 residues. In germline, CDR1 is SEHNR, CDR2 FQNEAQ (reference sequence). Trimming cost V 3 bases and J 7 bases, with 12 bases left between them.

The chain uses TRBV19 and TRBJ2-2, with D possibly matching TRBD1 (5 bases). Germline CDR1 is LNHDA and CDR2 is SQIVND (reference sequence). This CDR3 spans 12 amino acids. Trimming removed 7 bases from V and 5 bases from J, with 8 bases in between. The CDR3 region is CASISGTGELFF. The CDR3 DNA sequence: TGTGCCAGTATTTCAGGGACCGGGGAGCTGTTTTTT.

The J gene is TRBJ2-3, the V gene TRBV5-8; TRBD2 matches 11 bases. CDR3 length: 17 residues. The germline V gene has CDR1 SGHTS and CDR2 YDEGEE. Germline trimming cut 1 base from V and 6 bases from J; bases unmatched to any gene: 10. The CDR3 DNA reads as TGTGCCAGCAGCTTGCCTACTAGCGGGGGAGTTGGCGATACGCAGTATTTT. It encodes CASSLPTSGGVGDTQYF. Complete variable domain (other parts from reference TRBV5-8 and TRBJ2-3): EAGVTQSPTHLIKTRGQQATLRCSPISGHTSVYWYQQALGLGLQFLLWYDEGEERNRGNFPPRFSGRQFPNYSSELNVNALELEDSALYLCASSLPTSGGVGDTQYFGPGTRLTVL.

This clone was observed a few times. The V and J genes are TRBV9 and TRBJ2-1; D perhaps matches TRBD2 (5 bases). Between the trimmed V and J ends, which lost 4 bases and 0 bases, there was a span of 11 bases. The CDR3 has 15 amino acids. Germline loops: CDR1 SGDLS, CDR2 YYNGEE. CDR3: CASSPSGSSYNEQFF. In DNA form, the CDR3 reads TGTGCCAGCAGCCCAAGCGGAAGCTCCTACAATGAGCAGTTCTTC.

The chain joins TRBV4-1 to TRBJ2-7; D gene uncertain. The CDR3 runs to 14 residues. V was trimmed by 1 base and J by 3 bases, leaving 10 bases between them. The V gene's germline CDR1 is MGHRA and CDR2 YSYEKL. CDR3 amino acids: CASSQVNRDYEQYF. The CDR3, as DNA: TGCGCCAGCAGCCAAGTTAATAGAGACTACGAGCAGTACTTC.

This chain links TRBV27 with TRBJ2-7, with a tentative D call TRBD2 (5 bases). Germline V CDR1 and CDR2: MNHEY, SMNVEV (reference sequence). Between the trimmed V and J ends, which lost 3 bases and 7 bases, there was a span of 13 bases. This CDR3 is built from 13 residues. CDR3: CASSLDGPGEQYF. The DNA for the CDR3 is TGTGCCAGCAGTTTGGATGGGCCGGGGGAGCAGTACTTC.

The genes are TRBV29-1 and TRBJ1-2; D possibly corresponds to TRBD1 (6 bases). Trimming took off 0 bases at V and 2 bases at J, with 7 bases between the two ends. The CDR3 has 13 residues. From germline, CDR1 is SQVTM and CDR2 ANQGSEA. Here the CDR3 reads CSVEDQGNYGYTF. The CDR3 DNA reads as TGCAGCGTTGAAGATCAGGGGAACTATGGCTACACCTTC.